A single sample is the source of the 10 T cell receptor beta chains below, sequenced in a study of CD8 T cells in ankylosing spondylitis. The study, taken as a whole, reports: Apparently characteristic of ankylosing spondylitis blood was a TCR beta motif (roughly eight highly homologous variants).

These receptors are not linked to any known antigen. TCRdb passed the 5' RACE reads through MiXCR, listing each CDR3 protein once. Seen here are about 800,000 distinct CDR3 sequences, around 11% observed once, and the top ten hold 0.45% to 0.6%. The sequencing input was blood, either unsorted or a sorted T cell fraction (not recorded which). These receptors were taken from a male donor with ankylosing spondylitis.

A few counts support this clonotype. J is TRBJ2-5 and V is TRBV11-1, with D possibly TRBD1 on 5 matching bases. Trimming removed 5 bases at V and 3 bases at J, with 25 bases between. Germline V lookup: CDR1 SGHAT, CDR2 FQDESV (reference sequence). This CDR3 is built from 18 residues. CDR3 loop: CASSEGVDTRSDKETQYF. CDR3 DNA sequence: TGTGCCAGCAGCGAAGGGGTGGACACACGTTCCGATAAAGAGACCCAGTACTTC.

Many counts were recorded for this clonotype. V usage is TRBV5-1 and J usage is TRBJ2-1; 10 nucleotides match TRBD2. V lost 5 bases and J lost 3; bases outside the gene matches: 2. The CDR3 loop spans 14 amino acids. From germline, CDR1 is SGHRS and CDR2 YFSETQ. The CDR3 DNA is TGCGCCAGCAGGGCTAGCGGGAGCTACAATGAGCAGTTCTTC. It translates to CASRASGSYNEQFF.

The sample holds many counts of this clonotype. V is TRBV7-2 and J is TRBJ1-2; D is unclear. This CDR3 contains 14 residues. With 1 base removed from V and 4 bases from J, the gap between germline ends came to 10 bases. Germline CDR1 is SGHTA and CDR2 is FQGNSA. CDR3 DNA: TGTGCCAGCAGCTTAGGTGGCAGCGGCTATGGCTACACCTTC. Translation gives CASSLGGSGYGYTF.

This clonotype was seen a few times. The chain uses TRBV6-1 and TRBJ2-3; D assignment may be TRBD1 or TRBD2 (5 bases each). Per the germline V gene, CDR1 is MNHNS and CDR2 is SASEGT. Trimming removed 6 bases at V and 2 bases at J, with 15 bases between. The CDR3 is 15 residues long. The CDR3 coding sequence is TGTGCCAGCAGCCGGGACCCGCGGGTCACAGATACGCAGTATTTT. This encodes CASSRDPRVTDTQYF.

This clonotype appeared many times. CDR3 residues: CSVKSIYTDTQYF. CDR3 sequence (DNA): TGCAGCGTAAAAAGTATTTACACAGATACGCAGTATTTT. The J gene is TRBJ2-3, the V gene TRBV29-1, with D unresolved. The V and J ends lost 6 bases and 2 bases respectively, with 12 bases between them. The CDR3 length is 13 residues. The V gene's germline CDR1 is SQVTM and CDR2 ANQGSEA.

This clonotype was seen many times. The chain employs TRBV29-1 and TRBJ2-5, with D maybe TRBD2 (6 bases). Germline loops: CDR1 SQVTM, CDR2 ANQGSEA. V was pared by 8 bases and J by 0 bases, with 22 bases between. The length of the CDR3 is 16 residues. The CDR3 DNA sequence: TGCAGCTTTTCCGGGACTTTAGGCCTGTACCAAGAGACCCAGTACTTC. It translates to CSFSGTLGLYQETQYF.

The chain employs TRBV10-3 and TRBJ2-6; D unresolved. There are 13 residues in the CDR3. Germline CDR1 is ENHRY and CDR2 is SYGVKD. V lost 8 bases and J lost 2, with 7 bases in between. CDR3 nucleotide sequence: TGTGCCATCTTCGATCCTGGGGCCAACGTCCTGACTTTC. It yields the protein CAIFDPGANVLTF.

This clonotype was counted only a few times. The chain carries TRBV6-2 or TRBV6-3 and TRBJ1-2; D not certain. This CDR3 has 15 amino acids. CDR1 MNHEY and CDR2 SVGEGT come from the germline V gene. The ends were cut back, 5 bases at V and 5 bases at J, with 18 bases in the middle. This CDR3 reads CASSVQTAELYGYTF. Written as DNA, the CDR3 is TGTGCCAGCAGTGTGCAAACAGCCGAACTTTATGGCTACACCTTC.

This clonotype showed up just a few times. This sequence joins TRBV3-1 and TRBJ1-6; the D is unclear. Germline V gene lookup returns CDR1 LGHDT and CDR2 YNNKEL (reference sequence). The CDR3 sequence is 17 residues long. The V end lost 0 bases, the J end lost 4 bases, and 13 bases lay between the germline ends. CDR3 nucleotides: TGTGCCAGCAGCCAAGATTATGGGAACAGTTATAATTCACCCCTCCACTTT. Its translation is CASSQDYGNSYNSPLHF.

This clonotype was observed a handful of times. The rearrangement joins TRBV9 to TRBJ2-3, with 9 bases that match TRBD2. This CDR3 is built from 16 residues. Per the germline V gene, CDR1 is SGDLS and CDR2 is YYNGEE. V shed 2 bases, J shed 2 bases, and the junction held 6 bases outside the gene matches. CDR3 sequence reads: CASSVAGGAITDTQYF. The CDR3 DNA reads TGTGCCAGCAGCGTCGCGGGGGGGGCGATCACAGATACGCAGTATTTT.